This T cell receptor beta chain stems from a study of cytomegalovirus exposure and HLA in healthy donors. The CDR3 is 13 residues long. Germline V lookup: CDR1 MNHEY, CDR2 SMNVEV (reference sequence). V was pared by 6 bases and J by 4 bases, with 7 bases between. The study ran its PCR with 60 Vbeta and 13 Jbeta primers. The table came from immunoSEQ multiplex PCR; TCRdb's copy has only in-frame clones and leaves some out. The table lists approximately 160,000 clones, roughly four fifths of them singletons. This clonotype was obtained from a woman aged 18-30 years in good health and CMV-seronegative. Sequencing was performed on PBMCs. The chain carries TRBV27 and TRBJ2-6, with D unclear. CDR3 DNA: TGTGCCAGCAGCGCACTGGGGGCCAACGTCCTGACTTTC. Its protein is CASSALGANVLTF.